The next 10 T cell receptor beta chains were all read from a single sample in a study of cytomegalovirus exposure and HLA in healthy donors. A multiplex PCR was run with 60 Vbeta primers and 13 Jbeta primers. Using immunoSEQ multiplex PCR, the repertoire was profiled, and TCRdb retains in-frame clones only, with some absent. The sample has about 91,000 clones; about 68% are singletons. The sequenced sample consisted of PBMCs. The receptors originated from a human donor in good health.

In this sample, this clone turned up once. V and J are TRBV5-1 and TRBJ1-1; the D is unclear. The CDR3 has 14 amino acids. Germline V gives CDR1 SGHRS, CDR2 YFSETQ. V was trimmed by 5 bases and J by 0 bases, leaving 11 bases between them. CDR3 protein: CASRILSVNTEAFF. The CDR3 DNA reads TGCGCCAGCAGAATCCTTTCAGTGAACACTGAAGCTTTCTTT.

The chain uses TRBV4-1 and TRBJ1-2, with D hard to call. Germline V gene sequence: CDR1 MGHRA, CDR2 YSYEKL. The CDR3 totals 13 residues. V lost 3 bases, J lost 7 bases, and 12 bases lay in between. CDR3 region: CASSHVGVVGYTF. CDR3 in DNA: TGCGCCAGCAGCCATGTCGGTGTGGTTGGCTACACCTTC.

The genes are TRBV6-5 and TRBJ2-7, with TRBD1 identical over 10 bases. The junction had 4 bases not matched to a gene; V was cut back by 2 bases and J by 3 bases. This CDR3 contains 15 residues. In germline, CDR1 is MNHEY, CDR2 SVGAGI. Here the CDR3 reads CASSYQTGGGYEQYF. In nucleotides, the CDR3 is TGTGCCAGCAGTTACCAGACAGGGGGCGGCTACGAGCAGTACTTC.

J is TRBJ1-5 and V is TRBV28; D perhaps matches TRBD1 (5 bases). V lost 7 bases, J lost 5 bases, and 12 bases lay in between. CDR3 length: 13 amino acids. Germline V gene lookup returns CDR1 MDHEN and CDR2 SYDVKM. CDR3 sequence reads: CASIPARDQPQHF. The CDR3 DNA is TGTGCCAGCATTCCCGCCAGGGATCAGCCCCAGCATTTT.

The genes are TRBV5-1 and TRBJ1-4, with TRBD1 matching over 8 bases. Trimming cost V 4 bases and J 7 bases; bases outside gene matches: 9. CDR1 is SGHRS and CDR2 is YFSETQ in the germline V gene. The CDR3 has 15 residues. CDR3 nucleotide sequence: TGCGCCAGCAGCCAAGGACAGGGCGGTAGTGAAAAACTGTTTTTT. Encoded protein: CASSQGQGGSEKLFF. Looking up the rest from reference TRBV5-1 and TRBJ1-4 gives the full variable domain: KAGVTQTPRYLIKTRGQQVTLSCSPISGHRSVSWYQQTPGQGLQFLFEYFSETQRNKGNFPGRFSGRQFSNSRSEMNVSTLELGDSALYLCASSQGQGGSEKLFFGSGTQLSVL.

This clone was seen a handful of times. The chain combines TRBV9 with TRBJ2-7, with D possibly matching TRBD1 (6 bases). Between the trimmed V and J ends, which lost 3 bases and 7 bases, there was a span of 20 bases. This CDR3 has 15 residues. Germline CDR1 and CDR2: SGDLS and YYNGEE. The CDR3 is CASSEGTRANEEQYF. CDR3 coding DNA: TGTGCCAGCAGCGAGGGGACAAGGGCTAATGAGGAGCAGTACTTC.

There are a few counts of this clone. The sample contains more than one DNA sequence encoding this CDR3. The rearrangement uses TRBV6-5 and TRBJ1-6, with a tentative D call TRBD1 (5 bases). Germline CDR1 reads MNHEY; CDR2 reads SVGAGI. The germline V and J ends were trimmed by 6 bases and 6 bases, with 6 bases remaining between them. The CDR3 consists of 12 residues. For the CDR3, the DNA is TGTGCCAGCAGGGGGCGTAATTCACCCCTCCACTTT. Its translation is CASRGRNSPLHF.

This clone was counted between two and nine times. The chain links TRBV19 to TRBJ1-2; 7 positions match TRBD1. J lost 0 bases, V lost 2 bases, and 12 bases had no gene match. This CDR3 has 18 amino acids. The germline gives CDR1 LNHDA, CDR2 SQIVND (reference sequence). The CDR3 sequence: CASSIPTGRLSTNYGYTF. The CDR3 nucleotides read TGTGCCAGTAGTATACCGACAGGGAGACTTAGTACTAACTATGGCTACACCTTC. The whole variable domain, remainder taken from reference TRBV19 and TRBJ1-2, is DGGITQSPKYLFRKEGQNVTLSCEQNLNHDAMYWYRQDPGQGLRLIYYSQIVNDFQKGDIAEGYSVSREKKESFPLTVTSAQKNPTAFYLCASSIPTGRLSTNYGYTFGSGTRLTVV.

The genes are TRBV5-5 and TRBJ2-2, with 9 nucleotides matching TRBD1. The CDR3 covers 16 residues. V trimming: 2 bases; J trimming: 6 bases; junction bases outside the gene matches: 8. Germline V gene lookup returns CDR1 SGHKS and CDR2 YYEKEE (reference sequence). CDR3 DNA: TGTGCCAGCAGCTTTGGTACAGGGGGCTACGCCGGGGAGCTGTTTTTT. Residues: CASSFGTGGYAGELFF.

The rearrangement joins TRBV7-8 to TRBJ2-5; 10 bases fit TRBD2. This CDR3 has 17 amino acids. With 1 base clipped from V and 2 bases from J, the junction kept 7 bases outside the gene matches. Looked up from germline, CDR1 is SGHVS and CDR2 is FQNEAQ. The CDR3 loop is CASSLGTLAGGQETQYF. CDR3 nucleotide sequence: TGTGCCAGCAGCTTAGGAACTTTAGCGGGGGGTCAAGAGACCCAGTACTTC.